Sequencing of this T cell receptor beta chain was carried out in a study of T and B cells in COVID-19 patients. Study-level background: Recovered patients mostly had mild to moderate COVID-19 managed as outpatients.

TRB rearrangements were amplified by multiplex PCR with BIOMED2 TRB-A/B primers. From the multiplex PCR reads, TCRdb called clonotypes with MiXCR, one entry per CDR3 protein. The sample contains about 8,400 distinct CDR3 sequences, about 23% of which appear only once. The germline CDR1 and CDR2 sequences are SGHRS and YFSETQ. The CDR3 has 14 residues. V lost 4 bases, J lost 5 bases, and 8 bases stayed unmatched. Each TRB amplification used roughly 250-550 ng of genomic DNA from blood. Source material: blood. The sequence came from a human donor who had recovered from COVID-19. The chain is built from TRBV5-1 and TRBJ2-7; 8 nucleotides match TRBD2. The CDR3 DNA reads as TGCGCCAGCAGCCCCACAGCGGGAGCGGACGAGCAGTACTTC. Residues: CASSPTAGADEQYF. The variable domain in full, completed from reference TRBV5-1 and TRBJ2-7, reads KAGVTQTPRYLIKTRGQQVTLSCSPISGHRSVSWYQQTPGQGLQFLFEYFSETQRNKGNFPGRFSGRQFSNSRSEMNVSTLELGDSALYLCASSPTAGADEQYFGPGTRLTVT.